The following is a T cell receptor (beta chain) sequence with its context. The sample is drawn from a study of cytomegalovirus exposure and HLA in healthy donors. Use of 60 Vbeta and 13 Jbeta primers characterized the PCR. Generated by immunoSEQ multiplex PCR, the TCRdb table keeps only in-frame clones and is missing some. The sample yields about 200,000 clones, more than 80% seen once. The CDR3 runs to 14 residues. The J segment lost 5 bases and the V segment lost 3 bases, leaving 7 bases of the junction unmatched. CDR1 and CDR2 from the germline V gene are SGHRS and YFSETQ. The sample was PBMCs. This TCR was sampled from a man aged 25-45 years in good health and CMV-seronegative. The genes are TRBV5-1 and TRBJ1-2; 7 bases map to TRBD1. The CDR3 here is CASSSSGTAYGYTF. In DNA, the CDR3 is TGCGCCAGCAGCTCCTCCGGGACAGCATATGGCTACACCTTC. Drawing the rest from reference TRBV5-1 and TRBJ1-2, the complete variable domain is KAGVTQTPRYLIKTRGQQVTLSCSPISGHRSVSWYQQTPGQGLQFLFEYFSETQRNKGNFPGRFSGRQFSNSRSEMNVSTLELGDSALYLCASSSSGTAYGYTFGSGTRLTVV.